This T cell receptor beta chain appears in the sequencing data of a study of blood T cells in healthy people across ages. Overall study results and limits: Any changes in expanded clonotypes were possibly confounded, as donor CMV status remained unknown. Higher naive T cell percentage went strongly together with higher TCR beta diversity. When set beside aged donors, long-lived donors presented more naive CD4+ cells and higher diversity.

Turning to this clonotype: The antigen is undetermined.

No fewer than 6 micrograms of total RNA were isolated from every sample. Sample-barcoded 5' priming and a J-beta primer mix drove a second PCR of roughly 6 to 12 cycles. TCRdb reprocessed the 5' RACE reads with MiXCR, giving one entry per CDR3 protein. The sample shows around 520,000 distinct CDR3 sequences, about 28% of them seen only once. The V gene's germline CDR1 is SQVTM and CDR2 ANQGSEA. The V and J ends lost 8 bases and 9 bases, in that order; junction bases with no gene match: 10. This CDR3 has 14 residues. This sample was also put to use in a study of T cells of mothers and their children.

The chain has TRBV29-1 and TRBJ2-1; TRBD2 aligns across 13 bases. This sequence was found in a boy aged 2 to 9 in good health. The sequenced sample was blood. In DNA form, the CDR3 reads TGCAGCATCTCCGGGACTAGCGGGGAGGGTGAGCAGTTCTTC. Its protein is CSISGTSGEGEQFF.